This T cell receptor beta chain was recovered during a study of cytomegalovirus exposure and HLA in healthy donors. A note on this clone: Its specificity is unknown.

The PCR ran on 60 Vbeta and 13 Jbeta primers. As processed by the authors: Per a later analysis, the number of unique TCR beta chains was roughly 83 million, of which around 10 million were shared. Produced via immunoSEQ multiplex PCR; TCRdb's table is partial and in-frame only. The V and J calls and the clone size are those of that table, but D and trimming were determined from the DNA. The sample holds 100,000 to 150,000 clones, around 73% seen once. The CDR3 sequence is 14 residues long. The trim removed 3 bases at V and 2 bases at J, leaving 4 bases unmatched. Germline CDR1 MGHRA, CDR2 YSYEKL. Study findings and constraints: There were several of the most significant clusters that appeared linked to common viral pathogens in a later analysis.

Sequences were obtained from PBMCs. This chain joins TRBV4-1 and TRBJ2-7; 7 bases align to TRBD2. This TCR was recovered from a female donor in good health and CMV-seronegative. In DNA form, the CDR3 reads TGCGCCAGCAGCCAGATAGCGGGCCCCTACGAGCAGTACTTC. It specifies CASSQIAGPYEQYF.